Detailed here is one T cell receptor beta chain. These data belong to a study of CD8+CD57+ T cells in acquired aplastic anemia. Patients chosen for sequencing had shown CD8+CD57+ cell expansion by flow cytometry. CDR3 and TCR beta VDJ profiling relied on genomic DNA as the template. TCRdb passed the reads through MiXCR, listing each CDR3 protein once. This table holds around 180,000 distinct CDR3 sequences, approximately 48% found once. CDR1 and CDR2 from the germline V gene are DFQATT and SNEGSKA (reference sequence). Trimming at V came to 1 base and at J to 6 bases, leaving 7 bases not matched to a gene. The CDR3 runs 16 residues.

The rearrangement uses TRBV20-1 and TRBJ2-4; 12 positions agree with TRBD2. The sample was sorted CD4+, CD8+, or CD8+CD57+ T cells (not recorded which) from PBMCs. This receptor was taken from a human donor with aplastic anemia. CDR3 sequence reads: CSARGRTSGALNIQYF. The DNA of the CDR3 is TGCAGTGCTAGAGGCAGGACTAGCGGGGCACTAAACATTCAGTACTTC.